The 9 T cell receptor beta chains below come from one sample, sequenced in a study of blood T cells in healthy people across ages. Then a second PCR, running about 6 to 12 cycles, was carried out with a sample-barcoded 5' primer and a J-beta primer mix. Each CDR3 protein is one row after TCRdb ran MiXCR on the 5' RACE reads. The sample comprises around 1,000,000 distinct CDR3 sequences, around two fifths of which are singletons, and under 15% rests with the top ten. Sequencing was done on a sample of blood. The receptors were gathered from a man between 18 and 35 years old in good health.

This clonotype came up a few times. The V call is TRBV7-9, the J call TRBJ1-2; D gene uncertain. Deletions cut 0 bases from V and 4 bases from J, with 15 bases between. Germline loops: CDR1 SEHNR, CDR2 FQNEAQ (reference sequence). The CDR3 extends over 16 amino acids. The CDR3 DNA reads TGTGCCAGCAGCTTAGCGGGTGGAGGAGTGATCTATGGCTACACCTTC. Translated, it gives CASSLAGGGVIYGYTF.

This clonotype has more than one count but fewer than ten. The CDR3 loop is CASSPETSGVYNEQFF. CDR3 DNA sequence: TGTGCCAGCAGCCCGGAGACTAGCGGGGTCTACAATGAGCAGTTCTTC. The chain has TRBV7-2 and TRBJ2-1; 11 bases agree with TRBD2. Losses at the gene ends were 5 bases for V and 3 bases for J; bases not matched to a gene: 6. Germline V gene lookup returns CDR1 SGHTA and CDR2 FQGNSA. This CDR3 has 16 residues.

This clonotype showed up just a few times. This chain uses TRBV5-1 with TRBJ2-3; D might be TRBD1 or TRBD2, each matching 5 bases. V shed 4 bases and J shed 2 bases, with 14 bases lying between them. The CDR3 is 15 amino acids. The germline CDR1 and CDR2 sequences are SGHRS and YFSETQ. The CDR3 nucleotides are TGCGCCAGCAGCCCGAAACGGGACCCCACAGATACGCAGTATTTT. It codes for CASSPKRDPTDTQYF. The full variable domain, with the rest looked up from reference TRBV5-1 and TRBJ2-3, is KAGVTQTPRYLIKTRGQQVTLSCSPISGHRSVSWYQQTPGQGLQFLFEYFSETQRNKGNFPGRFSGRQFSNSRSEMNVSTLELGDSALYLCASSPKRDPTDTQYFGPGTRLTVL.

In this sample, this clonotype turned up a few times. The chain's CDR3 is CASSLDLSYEKLFF. CDR3 nucleotides: TGTGCCAGCAGCCTAGACCTAAGTTATGAAAAACTGTTTTTT. The chain joins TRBV7-2 to TRBJ1-4; D is uncertain. CDR3 length: 14 residues. Germline-derived CDR1 and CDR2 are SGHTA and FQGNSA. With 5 bases removed from V and 6 bases from J, the gap between germline ends came to 13 bases.

To note about this clonotype: This could be a read error, since a much larger clone is one nucleotide away. This chain links TRBV7-8 with TRBJ2-1, with 8 bases aligning to TRBD2. The CDR3 has 23 residues. V dropped 3 bases and J dropped 6; count of bases not matched to a gene: 31. The germline V gene has CDR1 SGHVS and CDR2 FQNEAQ. The CDR3 spells CASSFQAFGGDLFTSLLLNEQFF. The CDR3 DNA reads TGTGCCAGCAGCTTCCAAGCCTTCGGGGGGGACCTTTTTACTTCGCTACTTCTCAATGAGCAGTTCTTC.

This clonotype was detected once. An end of the junction does not agree with germline; a read error may underlie this. This chain connects TRBV3-1 to TRBJ2-1; 10 bases are a match to TRBD2. CDR3 size: 17 residues. Germline V gene data show CDR1 as LGHDT and CDR2 as YNNKEL (reference sequence). In nucleotides, the CDR3 is TGTGCCAGCGGCCAAGATCTTCTAGCGGGGGTTTACAATGAGCAGTTCTTC. It translates to CASGQDLLAGVYNEQFF.

A remark on this clonotype: Relative to the germline gene, one junction end is altered; a read error may explain this. J is TRBJ1-1 and V is TRBV4-3; a possible D gene is TRBD1 (6 bases). Germline assignment: CDR1 LGHNA and CDR2 YSLEER. The CDR3 runs 15 residues. CDR3 residues: CAGSQESGVETEAFF. The CDR3 bases are TGCGCCGGCAGCCAAGAGTCAGGGGTAGAAACTGAAGCTTTCTTT.

The rearrangement joins TRBV7-2 to TRBJ2-3; D gene uncertain. Trimming cost V 5 bases and J 2 bases, with 11 bases left between them. Germline values: CDR1 SGHTA, CDR2 FQGNSA. This CDR3 is built from 14 residues. CDR3 sequence reads: CASSRLVNTDTQYF. The CDR3 nucleotides read TGTGCCAGCAGCCGTCTAGTCAACACAGATACGCAGTATTTT.

Only a few counts were recorded for this clonotype. The V call is TRBV20-1, the J call TRBJ2-1; TRBD2 matches 7 bases. J gave up 5 bases and V 6 bases, and 7 bases lay outside the gene matches. Per the germline V gene, CDR1 is DFQATT and CDR2 is SNEGSKA (reference sequence). This CDR3 region has 13 residues. CDR3 in amino acids: CSAEGLVDNEQFF. The CDR3 bases are TGCAGTGCGGAAGGACTAGTAGACAATGAGCAGTTCTTC.